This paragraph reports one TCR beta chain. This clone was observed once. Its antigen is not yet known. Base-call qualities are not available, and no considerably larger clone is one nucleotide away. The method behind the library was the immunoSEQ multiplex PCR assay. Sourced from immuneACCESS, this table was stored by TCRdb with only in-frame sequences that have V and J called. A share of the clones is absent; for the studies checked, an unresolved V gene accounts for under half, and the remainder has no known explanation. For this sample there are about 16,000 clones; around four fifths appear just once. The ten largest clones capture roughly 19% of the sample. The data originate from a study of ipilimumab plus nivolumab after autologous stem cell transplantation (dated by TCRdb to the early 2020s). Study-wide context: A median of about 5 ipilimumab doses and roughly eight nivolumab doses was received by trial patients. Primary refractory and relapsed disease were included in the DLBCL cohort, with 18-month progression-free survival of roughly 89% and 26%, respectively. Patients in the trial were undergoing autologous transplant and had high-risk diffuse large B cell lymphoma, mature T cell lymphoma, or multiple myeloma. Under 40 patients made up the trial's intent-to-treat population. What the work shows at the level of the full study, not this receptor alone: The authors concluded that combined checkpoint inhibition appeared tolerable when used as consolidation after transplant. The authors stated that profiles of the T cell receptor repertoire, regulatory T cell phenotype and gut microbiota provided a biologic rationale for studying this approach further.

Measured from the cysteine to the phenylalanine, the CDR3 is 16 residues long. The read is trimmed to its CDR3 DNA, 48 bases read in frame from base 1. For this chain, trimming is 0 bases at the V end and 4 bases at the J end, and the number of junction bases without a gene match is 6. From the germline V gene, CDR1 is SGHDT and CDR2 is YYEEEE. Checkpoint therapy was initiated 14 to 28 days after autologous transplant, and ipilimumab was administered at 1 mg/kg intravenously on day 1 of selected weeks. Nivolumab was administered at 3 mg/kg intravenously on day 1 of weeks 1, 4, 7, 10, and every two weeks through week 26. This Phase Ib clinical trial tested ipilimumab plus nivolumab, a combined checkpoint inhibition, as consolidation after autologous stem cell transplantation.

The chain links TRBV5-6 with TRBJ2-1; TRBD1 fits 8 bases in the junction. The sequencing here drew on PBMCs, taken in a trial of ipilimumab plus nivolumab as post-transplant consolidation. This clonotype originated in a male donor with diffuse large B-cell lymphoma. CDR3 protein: CASSLARGLWYNEQFF. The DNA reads TGTGCCAGCAGCTTGGCCAGGGGGCTGTGGTACAATGAGCAGTTCTTC.